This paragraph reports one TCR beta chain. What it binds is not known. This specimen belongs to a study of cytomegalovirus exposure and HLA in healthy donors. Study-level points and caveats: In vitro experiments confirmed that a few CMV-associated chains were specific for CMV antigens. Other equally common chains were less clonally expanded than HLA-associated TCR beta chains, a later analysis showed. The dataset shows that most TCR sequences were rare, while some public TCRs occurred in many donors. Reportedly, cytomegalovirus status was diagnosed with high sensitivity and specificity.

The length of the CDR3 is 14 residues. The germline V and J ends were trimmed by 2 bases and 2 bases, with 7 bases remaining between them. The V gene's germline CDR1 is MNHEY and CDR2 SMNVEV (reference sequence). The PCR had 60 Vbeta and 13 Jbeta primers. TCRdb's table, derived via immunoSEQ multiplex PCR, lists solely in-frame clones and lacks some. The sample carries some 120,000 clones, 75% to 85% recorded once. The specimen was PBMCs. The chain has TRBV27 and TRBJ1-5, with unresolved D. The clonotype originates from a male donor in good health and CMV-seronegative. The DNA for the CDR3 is TGTGCCAGCAGTTTAAGGAGGGGCAATCAGCCCCAGCATTTT. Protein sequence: CASSLRRGNQPQHF.